The present T cell receptor beta chain was sequenced within a study of blood T cell repertoires in COVID-19 (dated by TCRdb to the early 2020s). With respect to the entire study: Samples from collaborators originated in the United States, Italy and Spain and spanned both the acute and convalescent phases of COVID-19. Where available, HLA class I and class II types were taken from metadata supplied by the sample provider and were not determined by assay-based typing. The material from the prospective study consisted of cDNA or gDNA derived from T cells, B-cell-depleted T cells, or PBMCs. The samples were drawn from the first 160 participants of the ongoing ImmuneRACE study and from over a thousand subjects provided by 6 global collaborators. Nearly every sample came with metadata listing a de-identified subject ID, COVID-19 status, age in years and sex. Deeply sampled blood TCRbeta repertoires from subjects exposed to, actively infected with, or recovered from COVID-19 were included in the dataset. The repertoires were released in a freely available public database meant as a resource for research on the immune response to SARS-CoV-2. Results the study describes overall, beyond this receptor: The amount of clinical and demographic metadata varied by source and participant and was provided uncurated.

Enrolling through a virtual design, the prospective study's participants ranged in age from roughly 18 to 89 years and lived across roughly 23 United States geographic areas. To assign participants to cohorts, the prospective study relied on clinical history that participants themselves reported in a screening survey and a study questionnaire. Each participant in the prospective study had whole blood, serum and a nasopharyngeal or oropharyngeal swab collected by mobile phlebotomists. Prospective study participants could optionally give additional blood draws and questionnaires over an approximately 2-month period. Before DNA extraction, prospective study blood samples were shipped either frozen or at room temperature. A note on this clone: No antigen is known for it. No much larger clone exists at a distance of one base, and base qualities are not known.

TCRbeta CDR3 regions were amplified from genomic DNA using the immunoSEQ Assay, a bias-controlled multiplex PCR. The published analysis was carried out like this. The number of nucleated cells in each sample was estimated by amplification of reference gene primers within the assay. To quantify the absolute abundance of each unique TCRbeta CDR3 rearrangement, sequence reads were collapsed and filtered. For each sample, productive Simpson clonality was calculated as the square root of Simpson's diversity index across productive rearrangements. TCRdb carries this immuneACCESS record with in-frame sequences only. Its versions omit some clonotypes, under half of them owing to an unresolved V gene in the studies checked, with the rest unexplained. The DNA was the basis for D and trimming; V, J and clone size are from that table. The sample table lists 300,000 to 350,000 clones, about 86% of them with a count of one. The ten largest clones represent approximately 4% of the sample.

This clonotype originated in a woman in her thirties or forties with acute COVID-19. Sequencing was done on a sample of PBMCs or T cells enriched from blood (not recorded which).

The sequenced DNA is TGTGCCAGTAGGGCAGGGGAGAACACTGAAGCTTTCTTT. This encodes CASRAGENTEAFF. The chain is made from TRBV19 and TRBJ1-1; possibly the D gene is TRBD1, per 6 matching bases. A distance of 9 bases separates the germline ends of V and J, which lose 6 bases and 1 base respectively. From a lookup of the germline V gene (reference sequence), CDR1 and CDR2 are LNHDA and SQIVND. Counted from cysteine to phenylalanine, this CDR3 has 13 amino acids. Only the CDR3 DNA stays, 39 bases, in frame from base 1.